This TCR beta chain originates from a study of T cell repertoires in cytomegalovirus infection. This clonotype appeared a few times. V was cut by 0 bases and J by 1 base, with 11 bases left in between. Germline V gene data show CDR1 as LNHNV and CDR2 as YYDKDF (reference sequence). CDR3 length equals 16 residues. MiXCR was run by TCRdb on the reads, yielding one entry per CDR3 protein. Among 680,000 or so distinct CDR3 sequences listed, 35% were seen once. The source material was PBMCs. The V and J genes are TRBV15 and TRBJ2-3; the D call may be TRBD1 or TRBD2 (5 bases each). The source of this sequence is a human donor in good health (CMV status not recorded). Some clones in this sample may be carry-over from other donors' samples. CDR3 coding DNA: TGTGCCACCAGCAGAGATCCCGGGACGGGCACAGATACGCAGTATTTT. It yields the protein CATSRDPGTGTDTQYF.